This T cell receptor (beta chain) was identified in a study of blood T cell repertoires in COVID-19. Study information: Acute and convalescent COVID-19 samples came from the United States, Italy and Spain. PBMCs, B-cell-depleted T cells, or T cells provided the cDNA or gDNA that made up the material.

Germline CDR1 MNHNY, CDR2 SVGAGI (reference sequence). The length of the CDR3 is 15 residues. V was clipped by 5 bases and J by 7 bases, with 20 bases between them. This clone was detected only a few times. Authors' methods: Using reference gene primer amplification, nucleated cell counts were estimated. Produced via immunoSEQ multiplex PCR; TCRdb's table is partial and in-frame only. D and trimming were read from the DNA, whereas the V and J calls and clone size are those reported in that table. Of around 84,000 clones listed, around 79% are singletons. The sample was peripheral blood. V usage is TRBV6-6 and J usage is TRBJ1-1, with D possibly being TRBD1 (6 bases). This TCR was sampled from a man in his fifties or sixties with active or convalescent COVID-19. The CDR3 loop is CASSPIQQGRVEAFF. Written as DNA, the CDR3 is TGTGCCAGCAGTCCTATCCAACAGGGCCGAGTTGAAGCTTTCTTT.